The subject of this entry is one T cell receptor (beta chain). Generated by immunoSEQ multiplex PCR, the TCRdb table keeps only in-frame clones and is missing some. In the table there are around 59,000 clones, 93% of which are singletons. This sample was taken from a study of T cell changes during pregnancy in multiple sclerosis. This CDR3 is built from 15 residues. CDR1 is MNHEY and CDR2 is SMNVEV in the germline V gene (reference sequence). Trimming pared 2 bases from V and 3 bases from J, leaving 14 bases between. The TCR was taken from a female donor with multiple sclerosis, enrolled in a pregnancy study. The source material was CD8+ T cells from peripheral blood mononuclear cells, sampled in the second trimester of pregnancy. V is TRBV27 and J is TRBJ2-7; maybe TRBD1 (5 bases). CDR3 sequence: CASSLRQSSFYEQYF. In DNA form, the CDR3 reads TGTGCCAGCAGTTTAAGACAGTCGAGTTTCTACGAGCAGTACTTC.